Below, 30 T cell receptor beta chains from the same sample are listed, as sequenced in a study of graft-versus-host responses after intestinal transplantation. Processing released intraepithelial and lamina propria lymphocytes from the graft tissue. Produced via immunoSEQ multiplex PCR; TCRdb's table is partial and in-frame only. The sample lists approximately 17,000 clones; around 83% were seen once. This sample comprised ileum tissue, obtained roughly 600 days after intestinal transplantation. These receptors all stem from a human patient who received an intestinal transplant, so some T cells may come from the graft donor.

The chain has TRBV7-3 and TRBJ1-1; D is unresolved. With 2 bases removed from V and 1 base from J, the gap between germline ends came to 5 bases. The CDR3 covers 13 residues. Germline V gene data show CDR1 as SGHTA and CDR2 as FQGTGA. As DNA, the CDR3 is TGTGCCAGCAGCTTACAGTCGAACACTGAAGCTTTCTTT. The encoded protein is CASSLQSNTEAFF. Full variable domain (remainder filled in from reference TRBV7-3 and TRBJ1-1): GAGVSQTPSNKVTEKGKYVELRCDPISGHTALYWYRQSLGQGPEFLIYFQGTGAADDSGLPNDRFFAVRPEGSVSTLKIQRTERGDSAVYLCASSLQSNTEAFFGQGTRLTVV.

CDR3 DNA: TGCGCCAGCAGCTTGGATCCGGGGGCGGGTGGCTACACCTTC. Its translation is CASSLDPGAGGYTF. This chain connects TRBV5-1 to TRBJ1-2; D might be TRBD1 (6 bases). Germline values: CDR1 SGHRS, CDR2 YFSETQ. Trimming pared 0 bases from V and 7 bases from J, leaving 13 bases between. The length of the CDR3 is 14 residues.

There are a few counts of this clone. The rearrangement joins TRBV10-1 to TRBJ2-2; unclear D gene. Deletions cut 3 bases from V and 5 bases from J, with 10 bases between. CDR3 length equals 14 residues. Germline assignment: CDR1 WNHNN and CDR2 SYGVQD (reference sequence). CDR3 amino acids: CASSDSWQTGELFF. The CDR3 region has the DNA TGCGCCAGCAGTGATAGTTGGCAGACCGGGGAGCTGTTTTTT.

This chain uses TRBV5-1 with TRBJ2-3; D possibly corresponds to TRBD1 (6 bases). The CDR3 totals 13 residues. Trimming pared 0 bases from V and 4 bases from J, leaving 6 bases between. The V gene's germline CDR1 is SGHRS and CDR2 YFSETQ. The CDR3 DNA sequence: TGCGCCAGCAGCTTGGGGGGGCCAGATACGCAGTATTTT. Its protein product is CASSLGGPDTQYF.

The CDR3 region is CASSLPAHNEQFF. CDR3 coding DNA: TGTGCCAGCAGCTTGCCTGCTCACAATGAGCAGTTCTTC. This chain connects TRBV5-6 to TRBJ2-1; D not certain. Trimming took 1 base from V and 5 from J, leaving 7 bases between them. The CDR3 is made up of 13 amino acids. Germline V gene data show CDR1 as SGHDT and CDR2 as YYEEEE.

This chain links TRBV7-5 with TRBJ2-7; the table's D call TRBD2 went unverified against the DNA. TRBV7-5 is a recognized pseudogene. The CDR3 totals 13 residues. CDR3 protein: CVPGTRGSYEQYF. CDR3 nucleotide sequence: TGTGTCCCCGGGACGCGGGGATCCTACGAGCAGTACTTC.

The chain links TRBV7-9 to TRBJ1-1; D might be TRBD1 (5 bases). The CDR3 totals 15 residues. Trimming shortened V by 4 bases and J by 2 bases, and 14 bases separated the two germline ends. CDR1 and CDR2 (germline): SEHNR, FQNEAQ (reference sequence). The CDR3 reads CASSSLQQANTEAFF. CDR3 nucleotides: TGTGCCAGCAGCTCCTTACAACAGGCCAACACTGAAGCTTTCTTT.

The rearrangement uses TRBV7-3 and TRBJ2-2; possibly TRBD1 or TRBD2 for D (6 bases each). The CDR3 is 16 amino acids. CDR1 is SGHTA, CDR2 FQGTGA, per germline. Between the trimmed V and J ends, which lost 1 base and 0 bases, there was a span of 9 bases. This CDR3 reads CASSLMGGSNTGELFF. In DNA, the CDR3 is TGTGCCAGCAGCTTAATGGGGGGCTCGAACACCGGGGAGCTGTTTTTT. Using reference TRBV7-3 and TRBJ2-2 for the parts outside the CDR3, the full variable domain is GAGVSQTPSNKVTEKGKYVELRCDPISGHTALYWYRQSLGQGPEFLIYFQGTGAADDSGLPNDRFFAVRPEGSVSTLKIQRTERGDSAVYLCASSLMGGSNTGELFFGEGSRLTVL.

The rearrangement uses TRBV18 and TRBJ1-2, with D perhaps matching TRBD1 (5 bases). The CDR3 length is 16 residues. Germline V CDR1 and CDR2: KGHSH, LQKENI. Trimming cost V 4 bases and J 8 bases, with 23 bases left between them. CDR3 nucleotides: TGTGCCAGCTCACTCCCCGGTGGTGGGGCGCGTAAGGGCTACACCTTC. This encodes CASSLPGGGARKGYTF.

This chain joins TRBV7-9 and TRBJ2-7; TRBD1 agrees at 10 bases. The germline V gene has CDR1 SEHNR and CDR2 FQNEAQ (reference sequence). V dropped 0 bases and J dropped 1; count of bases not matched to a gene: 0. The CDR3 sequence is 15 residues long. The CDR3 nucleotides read TGTGCCAGCAGCTTAGCGGGACAGGGGTCCTACGAGCAGTACTTC. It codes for CASSLAGQGSYEQYF.

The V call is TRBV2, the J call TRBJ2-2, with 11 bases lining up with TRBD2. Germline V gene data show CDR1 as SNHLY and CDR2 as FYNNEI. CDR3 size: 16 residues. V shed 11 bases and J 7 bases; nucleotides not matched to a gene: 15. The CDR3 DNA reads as TGTGCCGGTGGGGGGTCGGGGACTAGCGGCATCGGGGAGCTGTTTTTT. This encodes CAGGGSGTSGIGELFF.

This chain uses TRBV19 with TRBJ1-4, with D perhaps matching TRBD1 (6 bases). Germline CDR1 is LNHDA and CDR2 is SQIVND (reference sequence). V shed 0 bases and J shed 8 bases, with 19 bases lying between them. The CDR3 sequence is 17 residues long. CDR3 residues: CASSIDLGGLSKEKLFF. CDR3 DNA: TGTGCCAGTAGTATAGATCTTGGGGGCCTAAGCAAGGAAAAACTGTTTTTT.

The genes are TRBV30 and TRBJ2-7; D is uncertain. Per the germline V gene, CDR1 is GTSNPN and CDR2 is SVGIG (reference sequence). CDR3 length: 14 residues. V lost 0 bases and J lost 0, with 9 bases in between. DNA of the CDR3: TGTGCCTGGAGTGTCCCGGGCTACTCCTACGAGCAGTACTTC. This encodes CAWSVPGYSYEQYF.

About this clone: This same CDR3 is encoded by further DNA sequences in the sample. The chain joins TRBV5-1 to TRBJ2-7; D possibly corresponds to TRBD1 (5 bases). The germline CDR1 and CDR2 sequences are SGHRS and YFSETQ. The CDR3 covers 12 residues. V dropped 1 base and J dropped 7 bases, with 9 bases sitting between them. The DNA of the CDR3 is TGCGCCAGCAGCTTGCAGGGTCTTGAGCAGTACTTC. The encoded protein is CASSLQGLEQYF.

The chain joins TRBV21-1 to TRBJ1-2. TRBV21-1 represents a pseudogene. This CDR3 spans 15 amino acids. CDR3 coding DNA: TGTGCCAGCAGCTCCACAGGAGGGTTAGAATATGGCTACACCTTC. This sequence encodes CASSSTGGLEYGYTF.

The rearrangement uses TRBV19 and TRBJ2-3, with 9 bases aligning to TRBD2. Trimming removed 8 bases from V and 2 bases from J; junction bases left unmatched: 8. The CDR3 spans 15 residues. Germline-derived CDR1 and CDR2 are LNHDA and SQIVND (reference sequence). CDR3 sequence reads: CASSGLAGITDTQYF. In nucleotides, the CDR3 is TGTGCCAGTTCAGGGCTAGCGGGGATCACAGATACGCAGTATTTT.

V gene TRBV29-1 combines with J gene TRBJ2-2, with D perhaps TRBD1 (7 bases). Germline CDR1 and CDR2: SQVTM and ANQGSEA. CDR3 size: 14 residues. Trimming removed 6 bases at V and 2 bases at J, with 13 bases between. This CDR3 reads CSVAQGGNTGELFF. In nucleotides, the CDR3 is TGCAGCGTCGCGCAGGGGGGAAACACCGGGGAGCTGTTTTTT.

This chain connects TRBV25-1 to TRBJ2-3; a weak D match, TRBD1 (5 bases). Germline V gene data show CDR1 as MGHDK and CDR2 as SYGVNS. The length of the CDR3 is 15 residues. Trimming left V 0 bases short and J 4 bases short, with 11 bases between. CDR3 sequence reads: CASSEYRTWADTQYF. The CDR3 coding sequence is TGTGCCAGCAGTGAATATAGGACATGGGCAGATACGCAGTATTTT.

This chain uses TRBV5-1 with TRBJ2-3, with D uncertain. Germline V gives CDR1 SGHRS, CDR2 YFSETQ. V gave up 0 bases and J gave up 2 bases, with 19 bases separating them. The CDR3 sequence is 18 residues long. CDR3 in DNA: TGCGCCAGCAGCTTGGCCGGGTTTCCCGACGGCACCACAGATACGCAGTATTTT. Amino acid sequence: CASSLAGFPDGTTDTQYF.

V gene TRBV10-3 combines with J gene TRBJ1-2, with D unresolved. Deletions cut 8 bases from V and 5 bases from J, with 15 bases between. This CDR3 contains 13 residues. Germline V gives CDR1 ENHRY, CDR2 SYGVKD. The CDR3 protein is CAIQKELGYGYTF. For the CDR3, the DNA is TGTGCCATCCAAAAGGAGCTGGGATATGGCTACACCTTC.

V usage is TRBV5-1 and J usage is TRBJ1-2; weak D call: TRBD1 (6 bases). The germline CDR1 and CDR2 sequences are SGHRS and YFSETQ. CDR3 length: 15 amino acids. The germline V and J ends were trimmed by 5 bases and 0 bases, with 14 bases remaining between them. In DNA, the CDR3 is TGCGCCAGCAGAGGGAGGCCAGGGGCTAACTATGGCTACACCTTC. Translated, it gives CASRGRPGANYGYTF.

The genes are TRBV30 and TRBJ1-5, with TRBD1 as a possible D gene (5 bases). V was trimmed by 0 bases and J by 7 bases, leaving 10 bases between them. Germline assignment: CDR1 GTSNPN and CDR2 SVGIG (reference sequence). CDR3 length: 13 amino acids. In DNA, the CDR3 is TGTGCCTGGAGTGTACAGGATCGGCAGCCCCAGCATTTT. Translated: CAWSVQDRQPQHF.

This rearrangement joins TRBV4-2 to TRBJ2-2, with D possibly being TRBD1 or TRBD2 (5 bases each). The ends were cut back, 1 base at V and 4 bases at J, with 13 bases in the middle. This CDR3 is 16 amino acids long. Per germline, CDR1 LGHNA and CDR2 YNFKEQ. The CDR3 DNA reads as TGTGCCAGCAGCCAAGTTCGGGACGGACTCACCGGGGAGCTGTTTTTT. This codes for CASSQVRDGLTGELFF.

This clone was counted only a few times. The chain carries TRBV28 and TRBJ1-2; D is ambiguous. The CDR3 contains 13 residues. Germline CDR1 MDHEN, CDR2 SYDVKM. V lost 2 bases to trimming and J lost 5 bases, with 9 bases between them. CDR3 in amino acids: CASSLPFGYGYTF. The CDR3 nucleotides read TGTGCCAGCAGTTTACCATTTGGGTATGGCTACACCTTC.

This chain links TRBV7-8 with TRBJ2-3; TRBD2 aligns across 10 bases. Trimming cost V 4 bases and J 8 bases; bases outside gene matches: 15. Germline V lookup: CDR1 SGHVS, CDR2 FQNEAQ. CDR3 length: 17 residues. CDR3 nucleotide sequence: TGTGCCAGCAGCTCCCCTCTCGCCAGAGCGGGGGGGCCTACGCAGTATTTT. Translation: CASSSPLARAGGPTQYF.

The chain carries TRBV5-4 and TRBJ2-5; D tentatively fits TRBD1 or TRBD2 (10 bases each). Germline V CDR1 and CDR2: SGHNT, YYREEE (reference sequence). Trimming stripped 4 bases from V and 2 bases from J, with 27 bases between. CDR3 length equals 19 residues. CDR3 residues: CASSPQDRGALAGQETQYF. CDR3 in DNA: TGTGCCAGCAGCCCACAGGACAGGGGGGCACTAGCGGGACAAGAGACCCAGTACTTC.

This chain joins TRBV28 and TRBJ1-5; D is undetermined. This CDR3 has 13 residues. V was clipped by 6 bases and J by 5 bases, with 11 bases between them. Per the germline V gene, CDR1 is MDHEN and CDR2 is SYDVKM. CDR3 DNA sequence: TGTGCCAGCAGCAAGCGTCTGGATCAGCCCCAGCATTTT. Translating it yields CASSKRLDQPQHF.

Here the CDR3 reads CASSSAYNEQFF. The CDR3 DNA follows: TGTGCCAGCAGCTCCGCCTACAATGAGCAGTTCTTC. The V gene is TRBV7-8, the J gene TRBJ2-1, with D uncertain. V lost 4 bases and J 2 bases, leaving 3 bases between the germline ends. Germline loops: CDR1 SGHVS, CDR2 FQNEAQ. CDR3 length: 12 amino acids.

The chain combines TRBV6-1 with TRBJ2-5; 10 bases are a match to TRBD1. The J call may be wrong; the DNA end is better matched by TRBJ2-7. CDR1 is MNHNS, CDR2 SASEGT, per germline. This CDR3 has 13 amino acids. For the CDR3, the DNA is TGTGCCAGCAATACGGACAGGGGGGGCGAGCAGTACTTC. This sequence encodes CASNTDRGGEQYF.

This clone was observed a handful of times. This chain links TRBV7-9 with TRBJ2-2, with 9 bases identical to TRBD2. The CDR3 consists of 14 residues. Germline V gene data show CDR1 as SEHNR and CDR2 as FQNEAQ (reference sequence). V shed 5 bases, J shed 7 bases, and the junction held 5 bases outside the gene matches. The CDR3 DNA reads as TGTGCCAGCAGCAGCGGGGGGCCGATCGGGGAGCTGTTTTTT. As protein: CASSSGGPIGELFF.